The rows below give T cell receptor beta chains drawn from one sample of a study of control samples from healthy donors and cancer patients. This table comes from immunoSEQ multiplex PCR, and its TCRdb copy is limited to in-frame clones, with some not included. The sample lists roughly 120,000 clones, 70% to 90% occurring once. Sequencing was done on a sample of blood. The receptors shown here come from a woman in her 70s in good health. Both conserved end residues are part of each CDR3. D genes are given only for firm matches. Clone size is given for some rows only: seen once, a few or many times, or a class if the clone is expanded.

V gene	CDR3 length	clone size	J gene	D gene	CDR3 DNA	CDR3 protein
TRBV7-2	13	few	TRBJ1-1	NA	TGTGCCAGCAGCCCCCGGTCGAACACTGAAGCTTTCTTT	CASSPRSNTEAFF
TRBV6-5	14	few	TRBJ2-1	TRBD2	TGTGCCACCCGCGGGGGGTCATCCTACAATGAGCAGTTCTTC	CATRGGSSYNEQFF
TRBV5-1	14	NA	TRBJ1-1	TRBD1	TGCGCCAGCAGCCCGGACAGGGGGAACACTGAAGCTTTCTTT	CASSPDRGNTEAFF
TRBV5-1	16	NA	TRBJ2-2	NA	TGCGCCAGCAGCACTCTCAGGGGCGAGAACACCGGGGAGCTGTTTTTT	CASSTLRGENTGELFF
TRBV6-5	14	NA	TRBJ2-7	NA	TGTGCCAGCAGTTGGAACAGGGATGGGTACGAGCAGTACTTC	CASSWNRDGYEQYF
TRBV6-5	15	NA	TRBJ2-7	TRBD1	TGTGCCAGCAGTTATGGGACAGGTAGTGCCTACGAGCAGTACTTC	CASSYGTGSAYEQYF
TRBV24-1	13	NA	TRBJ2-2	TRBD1	TGTGCCACCCGGACAGGGAAGACCGGGGAGCTGTTTTTT	CATRTGKTGELFF
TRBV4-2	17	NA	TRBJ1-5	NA	TGTGCCAGCAGCCACCCTCCTCTGGACGGCCGAAATCAGCCCCAGCATTTT	CASSHPPLDGRNQPQHF
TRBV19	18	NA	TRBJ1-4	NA	TGTGCCAGTAGTATCAGGGCACACACTGGAGACACTAATGAAAAACTGTTTTTT	CASSIRAHTGDTNEKLFF
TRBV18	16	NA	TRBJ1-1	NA	TGTGCCAGCTCACCAGGGGGCGGTGTCACGAACACTGAAGCTTTCTTT	CASSPGGGVTNTEAFF
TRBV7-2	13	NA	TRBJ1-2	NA	TGTGCCAGCAGCTTAACTCAGGGAAGGGGCTACACCTTC	CASSLTQGRGYTF
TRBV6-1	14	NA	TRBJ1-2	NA	TGTGCCAGCAGTGAACAAAGGCAGGCCTATGGCTACACCTTC	CASSEQRQAYGYTF
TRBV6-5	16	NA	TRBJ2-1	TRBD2	TGTGCCAGCAGTTATCGGGGACTAGCGGGGAACAATGAGCAGTTCTTC	CASSYRGLAGNNEQFF
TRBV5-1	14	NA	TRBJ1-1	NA	TGCGCCAGCAGCTTGGTGGCCGCGAACACTGAAGCTTTCTTT	CASSLVAANTEAFF
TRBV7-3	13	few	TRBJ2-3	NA	TGTGCCAGCCGATTTGGCGGGTCAGATACGCAGTATTTT	CASRFGGSDTQYF
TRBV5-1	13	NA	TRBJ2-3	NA	TGCGCCAGCAGACCTCAATGGGGGGATACGCAGTATTTT	CASRPQWGDTQYF
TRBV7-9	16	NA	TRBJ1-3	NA	TGTGCCAGCAGCTTTACAGGTAGCTCCTCTGGAAACACCATATATTTT	CASSFTGSSSGNTIYF
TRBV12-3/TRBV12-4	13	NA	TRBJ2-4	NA	NA	CASSLALWGSGAF
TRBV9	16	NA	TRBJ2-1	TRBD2	TGTGCCAGCAGCGTTAGCGGGGGGAACACCTACAATGAGCAGTTCTTC	CASSVSGGNTYNEQFF
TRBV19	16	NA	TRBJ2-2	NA	TGTGCCAGTAGTATTCGGAGGAGTCTTAACACCGGGGAGCTGTTTTTT	CASSIRRSLNTGELFF
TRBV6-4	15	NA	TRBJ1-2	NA	TGTGCCAGCAGTGACTCCCCAACAGGACCCTATGGCTACACCTTC	CASSDSPTGPYGYTF
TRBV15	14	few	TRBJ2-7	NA	TGTGCCACCAAGGCCCAAGGCCAGGCCTACGAGCAGTACTTC	CATKAQGQAYEQYF
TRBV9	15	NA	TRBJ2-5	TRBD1	TGTGCCAGCAGCCCCCGGGACAGGGGGATGGAGACCCAGTACTTC	CASSPRDRGMETQYF
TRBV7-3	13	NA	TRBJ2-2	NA	TGTGCCAGCAGCCGCCGAGGGTCCGGGGAGCTGTTTTTT	CASSRRGSGELFF
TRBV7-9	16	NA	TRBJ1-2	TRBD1	TGTGCCAGCAGCAACCAGGGACAGGGGGCGTGGAGTGGCTACACCTTC	CASSNQGQGAWSGYTF
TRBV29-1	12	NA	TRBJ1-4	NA	TGCAGCGTCCGGACGGGGGGGGAAAAACTGTTTTTT	CSVRTGGEKLFF
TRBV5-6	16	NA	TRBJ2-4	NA	TGTGCCAGCAGCTACCGACAGGCCCTAGCCAAAAACATTCAGTACTTC	CASSYRQALAKNIQYF
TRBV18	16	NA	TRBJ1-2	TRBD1	TGTGCCAGCTCACCTCCGGGACAGGGGGAATCCCCTGGCTACACCTTC	CASSPPGQGESPGYTF
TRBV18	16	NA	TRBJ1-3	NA	TGTGCCAGCTCACTGGGACGGCTGAGCTCTGGAAACACCATATATTTT	CASSLGRLSSGNTIYF
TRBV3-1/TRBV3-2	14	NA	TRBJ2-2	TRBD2	TGTGCCAGCAGGGTTAGCGGGAGCACCGGGGAGCTGTTTTTT	CASRVSGSTGELFF
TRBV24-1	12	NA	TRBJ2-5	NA	TGTGCCACCAGTGACCCCCAAGAGACCCAGTACTTC	CATSDPQETQYF
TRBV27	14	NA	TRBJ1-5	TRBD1	TGTGCCAGCAGCTCAGGGGGCTGGGGGCAGCCCCAGCATTTT	CASSSGGWGQPQHF
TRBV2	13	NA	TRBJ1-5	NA	TGTGCCAGCACTTGGGGACCCAATCAGCCCCAGCATTTT	CASTWGPNQPQHF
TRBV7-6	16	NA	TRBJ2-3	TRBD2	TGTGCCAGCAGCAAAAGACTAGCGGGGGTCTCAGATACGCAGTATTTT	CASSKRLAGVSDTQYF
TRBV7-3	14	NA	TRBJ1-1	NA	TGTGCCAGCACCTCCGGAACAAGGGGGTATGAAGCTTTCTTT	CASTSGTRGYEAFF
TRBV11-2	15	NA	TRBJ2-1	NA	TGTGCCAGCAGCTCTCTGGTAAGCTCCTACAATGAGCAGTTCTTC	CASSSLVSSYNEQFF
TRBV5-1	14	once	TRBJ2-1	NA	TGCGCCAGCAGCTTGGGGCAGGGTTACAATGAGCAGTTCTTC	CASSLGQGYNEQFF
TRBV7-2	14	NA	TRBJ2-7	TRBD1	TGTGCCAGCAGCTTTGGGACAGGGCTCTACGAGCAGTACTTC	CASSFGTGLYEQYF
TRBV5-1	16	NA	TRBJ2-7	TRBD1	TGCGCCAGCAGCCCCGGCGGGACAGGGGCTATCTACGAGCAGTACTTC	CASSPGGTGAIYEQYF
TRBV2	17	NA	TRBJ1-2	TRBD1	TGTGCCAGCCACATGTCCCGGGACAGGGGGCAGGGGCTTGGCTACACCTTC	CASHMSRDRGQGLGYTF
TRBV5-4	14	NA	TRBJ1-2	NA	TGTGCCAGCAGCCCCCCCCCAGGACACTATGGCTACACCTTC	CASSPPPGHYGYTF
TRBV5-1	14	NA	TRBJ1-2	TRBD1	TGCGCCAGCAGCCCCTCGGACAGGGTCTATGGCTACACCTTC	CASSPSDRVYGYTF